Listed below are T cell receptor beta chains from one sample, sequenced in a study of blood T cell repertoires in COVID-19. Some clones are missing from TCRdb's copy, which holds only in-frame ones; the method was immunoSEQ multiplex PCR. The sample holds over 350,000 clones; approximately 90% are singletons and the top ten take 0.7% to 0.95%. The specimen was PBMCs or T cells enriched from blood (not recorded which). The receptors originated from a woman aged 40 to 50 who had been exposed to COVID-19. CDR3s include the opening cysteine and the closing phenylalanine or tryptophan. The D gene is left open where the match is weak. Some rows have no size entry. The others give once, few or many, or a class for an expanded clone.

V	size	D	J	DNA	CDR3
TRBV11-3	.	.	TRBJ2-1	TGTGCCAGCAGCTTAAGCCATTATAACTACAATGAGCAGTTCTTC	CASSLSHYNYNEQFF
TRBV19	.	.	TRBJ1-3	TGTGCCTCTACGTTTGGAAACACCATATATTTT	CASTFGNTIYF
TRBV10-1	.	.	TRBJ1-2	TGCGCCAGCCTCTATGGCTACACCTTC	CASLYGYTF
TRBV6-2/TRBV6-3	.	TRBD2	TRBJ2-3	TGTGCCAGCAGCGGGAGGGGGGGATCCACAGATACGCAGTATTTT	CASSGRGGSTDTQYF
TRBV24-1	.	TRBD1	TRBJ1-2	TGTGCCACCAGTGACCTACGACAGGGGAGCGGCTACACCTTC	CATSDLRQGSGYTF
TRBV10-2	.	.	TRBJ2-2	TGCGCCAGCAGTTTATTTTCGAACACCGGGGAGCTGTTTTTT	CASSLFSNTGELFF
TRBV28	once	.	TRBJ2-7	TGTGCCAGCAGTTTAGACGGGACCTACGAGCAGTACTTC	CASSLDGTYEQYF
TRBV4-2	.	.	TRBJ2-1	TGTGCCAGCAGCCAAGAGGTCTACTTATCCACCAATGAGCAGTTCTTC	CASSQEVYLSTNEQFF
TRBV30	.	.	TRBJ1-3	TGTGCCTGGACTTCTGGAAACACCATATATTTT	CAWTSGNTIYF
TRBV27	.	TRBD2	TRBJ2-7	TGTGCCACCCAACGGGGCGGGAGTGGGTTCGAGCAGTACTTC	CATQRGGSGFEQYF
TRBV3-1/TRBV3-2	.	TRBD1	TRBJ1-4	TGTGCCAGCAGCCAAGTCATCCATCGACAGGGCGCTAATGAAAAACTGTTTTTT	CASSQVIHRQGANEKLFF
TRBV5-1	.	TRBD1	TRBJ2-5	TGCGCCAGCAGTACCGGACAGGGGGGAGAGACCCAGTACTTC	CASSTGQGGETQYF
TRBV7-2	.	TRBD1	TRBJ1-1	TGTGCCAGCAGCTCCCAGGGGGGAACGACTGAAGCTTTCTTT	CASSSQGGTTEAFF
TRBV21-1	.	.	TRBJ2-7	TGTGCCAGCAGCAAAATGGTCAAACAGGGATCCCGAGACTCCTACGAGCAGTACTTC	CASSKMVKQGSRDSYEQYF
TRBV11-2	.	TRBD2	TRBJ2-7	TGTGCCAGCAGTTTTCCTGGGAGGGGAATCTACGAGCAGTACTTC	CASSFPGRGIYEQYF
TRBV27	.	.	TRBJ2-1	TGTGCCAGCAGTTTAGTCAACAATGAGCAGTTCTTC	CASSLVNNEQFF
TRBV5-1	.	.	TRBJ2-5	TGCGCCAGCAGCTTGGGCCCTAGAGGAGAGACCCAGTACTTC	CASSLGPRGETQYF
TRBV19	.	.	TRBJ1-6	TGTGCCAGTATGAGGGCCGATAATTCACCCCTCCACTTT	CASMRADNSPLHF
TRBV9	.	TRBD1	TRBJ1-4	TGTGCCAGCAGCTTTCCGGGACAGGGGGCGTTTAATGAAAAACTGTTTTTT	CASSFPGQGAFNEKLFF
TRBV7-3	.	TRBD2	TRBJ2-1	TGTGCCAGCAGCCCTTTCCAGGCTAGCGGCCTTACCTACAATGAGCAGTTCTTC	CASSPFQASGLTYNEQFF
TRBV29-1	.	TRBD2	TRBJ2-3	TGCAGCGTTGAAATAAGCGGGAGTAGAACAGATACGCAGTATTTT	CSVEISGSRTDTQYF
TRBV11-2	.	.	TRBJ1-1	TGTGCCAGCAGCTTAGGTGCCCAACGGGTTGAAGCTTTCTTT	CASSLGAQRVEAFF
TRBV14	.	.	TRBJ1-6	TGTGCCAGCAGCCAGGGCAGCCTTTATTCACCCCTCCACTTT	CASSQGSLYSPLHF
TRBV27	.	TRBD1	TRBJ2-7	TGTGCCAGCAGCCTCCTAGGGACAGGCAGCCCCTACGAGCAGTACTTC	CASSLLGTGSPYEQYF
TRBV11-1	.	.	TRBJ2-3	TGTGCCAGCAGCTTAAGCGGGACAGATACGCAGTATTTT	CASSLSGTDTQYF
TRBV2	.	TRBD2	TRBJ2-5	TGTGTCTCAGCAGGGACTAGCGGGGGGCTTCAAGAGACCCAGTACTTC	CVSAGTSGGLQETQYF
TRBV7-9	.	.	TRBJ2-7	TGTGCCAGCAGCCCCCGGTATCCCCCCGAGCAGTACTTC	CASSPRYPPEQYF